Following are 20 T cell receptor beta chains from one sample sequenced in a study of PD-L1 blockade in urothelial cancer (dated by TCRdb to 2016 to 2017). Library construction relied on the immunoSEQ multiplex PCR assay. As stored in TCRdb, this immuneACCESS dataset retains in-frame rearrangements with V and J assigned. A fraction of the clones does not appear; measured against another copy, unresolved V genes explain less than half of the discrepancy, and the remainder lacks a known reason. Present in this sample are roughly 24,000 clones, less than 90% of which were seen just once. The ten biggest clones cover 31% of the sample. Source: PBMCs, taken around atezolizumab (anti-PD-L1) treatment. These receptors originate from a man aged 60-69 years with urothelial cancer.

CDR3 region: CASRYKFRESYEQYF. The CDR3 DNA reads TGTGCCAGCAGATACAAGTTCAGGGAATCCTACGAGCAGTACTTC. This chain uses TRBV28 with TRBJ2-7, with a weak D call TRBD1 (5 bases). The V and J ends lost 6 bases and 1 base respectively, with 16 bases between them. The CDR3 totals 15 residues. Germline CDR1 reads MDHEN; CDR2 reads SYDVKM.

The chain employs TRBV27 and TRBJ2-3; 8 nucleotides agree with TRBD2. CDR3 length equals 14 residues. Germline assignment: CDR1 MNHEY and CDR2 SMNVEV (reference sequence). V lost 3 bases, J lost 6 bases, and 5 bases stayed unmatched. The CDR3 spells CASSLAGGLDTQYF. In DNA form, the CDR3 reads TGTGCCAGCAGTTTGGCGGGGGGCTTGGATACGCAGTATTTT.

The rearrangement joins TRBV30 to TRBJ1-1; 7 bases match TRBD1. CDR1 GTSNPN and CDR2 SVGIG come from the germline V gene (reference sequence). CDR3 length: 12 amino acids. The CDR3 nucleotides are TGTGCGTGTAACAGGGGGAACACTGAAGCTTTCTTT. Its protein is CACNRGNTEAFF.

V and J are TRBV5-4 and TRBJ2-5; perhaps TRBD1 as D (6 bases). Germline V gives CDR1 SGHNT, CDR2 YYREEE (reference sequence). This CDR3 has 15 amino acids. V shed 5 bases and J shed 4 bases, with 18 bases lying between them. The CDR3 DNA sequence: TGTGCCAGCAGGGATCAGGGGATGGGGCCAGAGACCCAGTACTTC. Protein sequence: CASRDQGMGPETQYF.

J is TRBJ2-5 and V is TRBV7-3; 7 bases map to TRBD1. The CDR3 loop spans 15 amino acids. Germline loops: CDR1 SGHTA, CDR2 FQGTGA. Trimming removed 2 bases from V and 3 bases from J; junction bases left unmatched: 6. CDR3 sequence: CASSLLGDSKETQYF. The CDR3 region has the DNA TGTGCCAGCAGCTTATTGGGGGACAGCAAAGAGACCCAGTACTTC.

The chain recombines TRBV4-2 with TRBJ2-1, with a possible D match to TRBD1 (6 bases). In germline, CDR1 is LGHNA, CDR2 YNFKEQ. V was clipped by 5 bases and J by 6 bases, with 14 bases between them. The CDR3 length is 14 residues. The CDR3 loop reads CASSADRSGNEQFF. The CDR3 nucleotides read TGTGCCAGCAGCGCGGACAGAAGCGGCAATGAGCAGTTCTTC.

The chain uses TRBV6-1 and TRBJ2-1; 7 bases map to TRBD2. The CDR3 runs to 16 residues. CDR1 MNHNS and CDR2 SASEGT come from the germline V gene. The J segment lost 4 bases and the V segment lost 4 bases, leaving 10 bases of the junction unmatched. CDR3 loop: CASSGAREGRYNEQFF. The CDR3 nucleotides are TGTGCCAGCAGTGGAGCAAGGGAGGGCCGGTACAATGAGCAGTTCTTC.

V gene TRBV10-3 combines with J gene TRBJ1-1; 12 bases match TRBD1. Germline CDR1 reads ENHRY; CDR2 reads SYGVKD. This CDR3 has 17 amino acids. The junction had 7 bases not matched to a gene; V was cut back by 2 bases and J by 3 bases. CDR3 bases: TGTGCCATCAGTGAGCGGGGGACAGGGGGCAGCCACACTGAAGCTTTCTTT. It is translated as CAISERGTGGSHTEAFF.

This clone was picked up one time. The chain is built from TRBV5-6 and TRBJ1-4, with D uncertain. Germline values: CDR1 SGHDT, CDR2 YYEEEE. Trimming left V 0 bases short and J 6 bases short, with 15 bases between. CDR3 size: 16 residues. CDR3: CASSLVGRKEDEKLFF. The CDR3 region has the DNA TGTGCCAGCAGCTTGGTGGGCAGAAAGGAAGATGAAAAACTGTTTTTT.

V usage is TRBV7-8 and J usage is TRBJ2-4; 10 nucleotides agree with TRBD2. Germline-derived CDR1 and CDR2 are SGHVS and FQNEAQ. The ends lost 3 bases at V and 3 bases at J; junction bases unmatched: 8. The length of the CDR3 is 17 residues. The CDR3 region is CASSLAGLAVRKNIQYF. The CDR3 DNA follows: TGTGCCAGCAGCTTGGCTGGACTAGCGGTTCGCAAAAACATTCAGTACTTC.

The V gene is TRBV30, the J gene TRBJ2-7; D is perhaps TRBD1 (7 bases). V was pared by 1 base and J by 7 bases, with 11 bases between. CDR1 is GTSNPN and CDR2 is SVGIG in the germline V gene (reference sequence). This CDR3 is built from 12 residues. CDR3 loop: CAWSDRGGEQYF. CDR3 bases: TGTGCCTGGAGTGACAGGGGAGGAGAGCAGTACTTC.

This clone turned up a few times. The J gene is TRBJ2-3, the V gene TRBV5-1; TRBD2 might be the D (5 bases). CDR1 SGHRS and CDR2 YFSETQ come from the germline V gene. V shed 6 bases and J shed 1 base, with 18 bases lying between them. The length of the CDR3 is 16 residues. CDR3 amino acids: CASILGSGSGTDTQYF. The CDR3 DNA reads TGCGCCAGCATCCTTGGTTCGGGAAGCGGCACAGATACGCAGTATTTT.

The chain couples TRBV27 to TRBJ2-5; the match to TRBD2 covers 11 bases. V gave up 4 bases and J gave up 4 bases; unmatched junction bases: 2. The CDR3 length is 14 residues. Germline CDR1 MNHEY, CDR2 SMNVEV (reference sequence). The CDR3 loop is CASSSLAGGETQYF. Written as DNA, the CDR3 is TGTGCCAGCAGTTCGCTAGCGGGGGGAGAGACCCAGTACTTC.

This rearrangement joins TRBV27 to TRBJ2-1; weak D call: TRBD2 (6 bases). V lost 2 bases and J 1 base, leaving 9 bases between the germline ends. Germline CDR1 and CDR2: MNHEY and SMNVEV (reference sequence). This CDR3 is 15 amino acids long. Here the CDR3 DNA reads TGTGCCAGCAGTTTAGGCGGGGAATCCTACAATGAGCAGTTCTTC. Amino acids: CASSLGGESYNEQFF.

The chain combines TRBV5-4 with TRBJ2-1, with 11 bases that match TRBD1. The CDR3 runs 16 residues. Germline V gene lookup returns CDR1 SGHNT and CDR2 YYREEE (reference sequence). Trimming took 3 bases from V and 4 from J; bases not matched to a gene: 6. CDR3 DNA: TGTGCCAGCAGCTGGGGGGGACAGGGGGGATACAATGAGCAGTTCTTC. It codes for CASSWGGQGGYNEQFF.

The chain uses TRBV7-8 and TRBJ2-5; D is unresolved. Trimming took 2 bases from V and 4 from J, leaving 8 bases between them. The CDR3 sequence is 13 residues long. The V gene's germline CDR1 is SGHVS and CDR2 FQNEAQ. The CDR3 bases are TGTGCCAGCAGCTTAAAATTAGTAGAGACCCAGTACTTC. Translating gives CASSLKLVETQYF.

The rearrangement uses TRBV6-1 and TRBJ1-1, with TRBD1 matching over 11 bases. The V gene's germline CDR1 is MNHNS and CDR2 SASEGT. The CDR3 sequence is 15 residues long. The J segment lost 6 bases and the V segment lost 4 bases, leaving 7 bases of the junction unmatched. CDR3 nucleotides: TGTGCCAGCAGTGCCGGGACAGGGGGGTCGGCTGAAGCTTTCTTT. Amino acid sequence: CASSAGTGGSAEAFF.

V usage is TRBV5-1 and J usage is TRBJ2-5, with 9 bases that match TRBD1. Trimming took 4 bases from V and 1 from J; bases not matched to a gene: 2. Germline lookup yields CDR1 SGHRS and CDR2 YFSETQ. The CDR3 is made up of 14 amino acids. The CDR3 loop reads CASSATGGQETQYF. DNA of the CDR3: TGCGCCAGCAGCGCGACAGGGGGCCAAGAGACCCAGTACTTC.

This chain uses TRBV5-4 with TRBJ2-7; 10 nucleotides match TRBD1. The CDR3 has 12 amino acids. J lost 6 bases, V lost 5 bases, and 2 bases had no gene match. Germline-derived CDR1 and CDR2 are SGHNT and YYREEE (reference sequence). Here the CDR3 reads CASSDRGREQYF. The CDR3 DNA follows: TGTGCCAGCAGTGACAGGGGGCGCGAGCAGTACTTC.

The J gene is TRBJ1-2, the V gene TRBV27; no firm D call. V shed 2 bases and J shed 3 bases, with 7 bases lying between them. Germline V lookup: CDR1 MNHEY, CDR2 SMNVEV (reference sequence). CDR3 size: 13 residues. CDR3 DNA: TGTGCCAGCAGTTTAAGCGGGGACTATGGCTACACCTTC. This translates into CASSLSGDYGYTF.